This T cell receptor beta chain was captured by sequencing in a study of PD-1 blockade in classical Hodgkin lymphoma. Each and every patient relapsed after autologous stem cell transplantation, and patients got differing brentuximab vedotin exposure. The germline V and J ends were trimmed by 4 bases and 3 bases, with 8 bases remaining between them. CDR1 is SGHDN, CDR2 FVKESK, per germline. This CDR3 has 13 amino acids. Clones were sequenced by immunoSEQ multiplex PCR, and TCRdb holds only the in-frame ones, with some missing. The sample consists of 75,000 to 100,000 clones, roughly 81% of them appearing once. As regards this clone: Its antigen is not identified.

Overall study results and limits: When set against healthy donors, newly diagnosed patients were reported to show lower baseline TCR diversity. Repertoire difference causes, possibly disease activity or prior therapy, remain undefined. The diversity seen at baseline in complete responders resembled that of newly diagnosed patients.

Sequences were derived from peripheral blood mononuclear cells (PBMCs), sampled before the second cycle of nivolumab. The clonotype originates from a human donor with classical Hodgkin lymphoma. The chain uses TRBV14 and TRBJ2-3; D not resolved. Here the CDR3 DNA reads TGTGCCAGCAGCCGCCACACTACAGATACGCAGTATTTT. Protein product: CASSRHTTDTQYF.